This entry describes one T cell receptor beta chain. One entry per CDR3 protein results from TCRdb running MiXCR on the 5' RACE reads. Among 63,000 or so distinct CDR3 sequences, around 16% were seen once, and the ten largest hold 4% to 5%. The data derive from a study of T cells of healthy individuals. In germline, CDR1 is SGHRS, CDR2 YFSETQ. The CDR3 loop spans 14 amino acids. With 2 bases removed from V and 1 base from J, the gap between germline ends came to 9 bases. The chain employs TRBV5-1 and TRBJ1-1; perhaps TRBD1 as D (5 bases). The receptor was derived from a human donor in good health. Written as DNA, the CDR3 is TGCGCCAGCAGCTTTCGGCAGGGGAACACTGAAGCTTTCTTT. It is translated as CASSFRQGNTEAFF.